This TCR beta chain was observed in a study of cytomegalovirus exposure and HLA in healthy donors. Primers: 60 Vbeta forward and 13 Jbeta reverse. Profiling relied on immunoSEQ multiplex PCR, and the TCRdb table lists in-frame clones only, not all of them. In the table there are roughly 150,000 clones, about 75% of which are singletons. Points from the study as a whole: Accounts indicate the classifier identified cytomegalovirus status with strong specificity and sensitivity.

Comment on this clone: Its antigen is currently unknown.

Sequenced input: PBMCs. This receptor was identified in a man between 18 and 35 years old in good health and CMV-seronegative.

The CDR3 coding sequence is TGTGCCAGTAGTCCCTGGACTTCGAACACCGGGGAGCTGTTTTTT. It specifies CASSPWTSNTGELFF. The chain joins TRBV19 to TRBJ2-2; TRBD2 is a possible D gene (5 bases). Trimming pared 5 bases from V and 0 bases from J, leaving 10 bases between. This CDR3 is 15 amino acids long. In germline, CDR1 is LNHDA, CDR2 SQIVND (reference sequence).